This is a list of T cell receptor beta chains from one sample in a study of T cells in Graves' hyperthyroidism and ophthalmopathy. TCRdb itself ran the multiplex PCR reads through MiXCR, one entry per CDR3 protein. The top ten clones hold about 9.4% of a sample with about 700,000 distinct CDR3 sequences, about 15% of them seen once. The material sequenced was blood. The source is a woman under 30 with Graves' hyperthyroidism. CDR3s include the opening cysteine and the closing phenylalanine or tryptophan. The D gene is left open where the match is weak. Size tells how often a clone was seen (once, few, many) or the class of an expanded clone, and some rows leave it out.

D gene	J gene	V gene	clone size	CDR3 DNA	CDR3 protein
TRBD2	TRBJ2-1	TRBV12-3/TRBV12-4	many	TGTGCCAGCAGTCGAACGGGACTAGCGGGAGTCCCCACGGGGAATGAGCAGTTCTTC	CASSRTGLAGVPTGNEQFF
NA	TRBJ1-3	TRBV2	NA	TGTGCCAGCAGTGGTCCGGGAGGGTACTCTGGAAACACCATATATTTT	CASSGPGGYSGNTIYF
NA	TRBJ2-1	TRBV4-2	few	TGTGCCAGCAGCCAAGATTGGACCTTTGGCTACAATGAGCAGTTCTTC	CASSQDWTFGYNEQFF
NA	TRBJ1-4	TRBV6-5	NA	TGTGCCAGCAGTTACTACAGGAGCCCTCCCCGTGAAAAACTGTTTTTT	CASSYYRSPPREKLFF
TRBD2	TRBJ2-7	TRBV30	few	TGTGCCTGGAGGATGGTAGCGGGGCGCTCCTACGAGCAGTACTTC	CAWRMVAGRSYEQYF
NA	TRBJ2-7	TRBV12-3/TRBV12-4	many	TGTGCCAGCAGTTTAACAGGGACGGGGGAGCAGTACTTC	CASSLTGTGEQYF
NA	TRBJ2-7	TRBV7-9	few	TGTGCCAGCAGCCCGGAACAGGGCTTCTACGAGCAGTACTTC	CASSPEQGFYEQYF
NA	TRBJ2-7	TRBV29-1	NA	TGCAGCGTTGCCTTCTGGGGGGACAGTAAAAAAGAGCAGTACTTC	CSVAFWGDSKKEQYF
NA	TRBJ2-7	TRBV30	few	TGTGCCTGGAGCCCGGGCCAAACCTACGAGCAGTACTTC	CAWSPGQTYEQYF
NA	TRBJ2-4	TRBV7-6	NA	TGTGCCAGCAGCTCCGAAACAGGGAATTTAGCCAAAAACATTCAGTACTTC	CASSSETGNLAKNIQYF
NA	TRBJ2-7	TRBV18	NA	TGTGCCAGCTCACCGTGGGAGAGCTCCTACGAGCAGTACTTC	CASSPWESSYEQYF
NA	TRBJ1-1	TRBV4-1	many	TGCGCCAGCAGCCAAGCCCCACGGGGGTTTACTGAAGCTTTCTTT	CASSQAPRGFTEAFF
NA	TRBJ2-7	TRBV5-1	few	TGCGCCAGCACCTCTGGGGGGGAGCAGTACTTC	CASTSGGEQYF
TRBD2	TRBJ2-5	TRBV28	many	TGTGCCAGCAGTCTTAGCGGGAGGCCCCAAGAGACCCAGTACTTC	CASSLSGRPQETQYF
TRBD1	TRBJ2-3	TRBV6-2/TRBV6-3	few	TGTGCCGGTACTTCAGGGGGTCGAGACACAGATACGCAGTATTTT	CAGTSGGRDTDTQYF
NA	TRBJ2-5	TRBV12-3/TRBV12-4	NA	TGTGCCAGCAGCCACCCGGGCCCCCGGGGTGAGACCCAGTACTTC	CASSHPGPRGETQYF
NA	TRBJ2-7	TRBV7-9	NA	TGTGCCAGCAGCCCTTTAGGTGGGAGTGACTGCGAGCAGTACTTC	CASSPLGGSDCEQYF
NA	TRBJ1-3	TRBV18	NA	TGTGCCAGCACGCACGGGCCGGACACCATATATTTT	CASTHGPDTIYF
TRBD1	TRBJ2-3	TRBV6-2/TRBV6-3	NA	TGTGCCAGCAGGCTATCCCCGGGACAGTTTCGTTCTAGCACAGATGCGCAGTATTTT	CASRLSPGQFRSSTDAQYF
TRBD2	TRBJ2-5	TRBV20-1	many	TGCAGTGCTAGCGGGAGGGTAGAGACCCAGTACTTC	CSASGRVETQYF
TRBD1	TRBJ2-1	TRBV6-1	many	TGTGCCAGCAGTTACGGGACAGCGACCTACAATGAGCAGTTCTTC	CASSYGTATYNEQFF
NA	TRBJ1-5	TRBV28	many	TGTGCCAGCAGCTTCCAGGGTCCGGGTCAGCCCCAGCATTTT	CASSFQGPGQPQHF
NA	TRBJ1-4	TRBV28	few	TGTGCCAGCAGTCGGGGCGATAATGAAAAACTGTTTTTT	CASSRGDNEKLFF
TRBD1	TRBJ1-6	TRBV7-9	many	TGTGCCAGCAGCTTAGTACTCCAAACTGGGACAGCTAATTCACCCCTCCACTTT	CASSLVLQTGTANSPLHF
NA	TRBJ1-1	TRBV6-2/TRBV6-3	many	TGTGCCAGCAGAATTACAACAGGGCTCACTGAAGCTTTCTTT	CASRITTGLTEAFF
NA	TRBJ2-5	TRBV20-1	many	TGCAGTGCTAGCAAGACAACTAGCTCAGAGACCCAGTACTTC	CSASKTTSSETQYF
NA	TRBJ2-7	TRBV6-2/TRBV6-3	few	TGTGCCAGCAGTTACTCTGGAATCGGGTCCGAGCAGTACTTC	CASSYSGIGSEQYF
NA	TRBJ2-7	TRBV5-8	many	TGTGCCAGCAGCTCACCGGTGGCGGGAACCAACTACGAGCAGTACTTC	CASSSPVAGTNYEQYF
NA	TRBJ1-2	TRBV7-9	NA	TGTGCCAGCAGCCGCTCCACCAACTATGGCTACACCTTC	CASSRSTNYGYTF
NA	TRBJ1-2	TRBV27	NA	TGTGCCAGCAGTCCCCGTGGGGGGGCCTTCTATGGCTACACCTTC	CASSPRGGAFYGYTF
NA	TRBJ2-7	TRBV20-1	many	TGCAGTGCTAGAGTGGGGGGATCCTACGAGCAGTACTTC	CSARVGGSYEQYF
NA	TRBJ1-1	TRBV7-2	many	TGTGCCAGCAGCTTAGACCCGGGGACTGAAGCTTTCTTT	CASSLDPGTEAFF
TRBD2	TRBJ2-1	TRBV20-1	many	TGCAGTGCTAGAGACATAAAGACTAGCGGGAGAGGGAATGAGCAGTTCTTC	CSARDIKTSGRGNEQFF
TRBD2	TRBJ2-1	TRBV25-1	NA	TGTGCCAGCAGTGAAGTCCGACTAGCGGGAGCTTACAATGAGCAGTTCTTC	CASSEVRLAGAYNEQFF
TRBD2	TRBJ2-1	TRBV11-2	many	TGTGCCAGCAGCTGGACTAGCGGGAGTAGCAATGAGCAGTTCTTC	CASSWTSGSSNEQFF
NA	TRBJ1-4	TRBV30	few	TGTGCCTGGAGTGCGTCCGACAGGACAAAACTGTTTTTT	CAWSASDRTKLFF
TRBD2	TRBJ2-3	TRBV28	many	TGTGCCAGCAGTTTCGGCGGGAGTAGGGATACGCAGTATTTT	CASSFGGSRDTQYF
NA	TRBJ2-5	TRBV20-1	few	TGCAGTGCTCGCCTAGCGACCCAAGAGACCCAGTACTTC	CSARLATQETQYF
NA	TRBJ1-2	TRBV27	many	TGTGCCAGCAGCCTAGACAGTAACTATGGCTACACCTTC	CASSLDSNYGYTF